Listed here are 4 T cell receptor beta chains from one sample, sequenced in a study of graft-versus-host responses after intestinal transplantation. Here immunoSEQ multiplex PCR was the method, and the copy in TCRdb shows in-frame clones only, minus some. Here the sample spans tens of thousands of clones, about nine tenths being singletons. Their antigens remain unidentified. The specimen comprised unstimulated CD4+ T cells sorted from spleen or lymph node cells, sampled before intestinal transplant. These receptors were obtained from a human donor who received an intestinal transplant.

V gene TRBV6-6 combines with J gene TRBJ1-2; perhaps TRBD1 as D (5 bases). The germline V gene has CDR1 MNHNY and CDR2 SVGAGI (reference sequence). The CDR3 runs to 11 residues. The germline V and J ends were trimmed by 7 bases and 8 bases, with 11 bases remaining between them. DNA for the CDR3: TGTGCCAGCACCCCAGGGCGAGGCTACACCTTC. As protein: CASTPGRGYTF.

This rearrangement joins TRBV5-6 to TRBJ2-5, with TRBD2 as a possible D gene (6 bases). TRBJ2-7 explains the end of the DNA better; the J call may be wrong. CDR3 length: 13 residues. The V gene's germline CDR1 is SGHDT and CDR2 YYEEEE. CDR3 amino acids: CASRRGPFNEQYF. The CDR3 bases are TGTGCCAGCAGGCGGGGACCCTTCAACGAGCAGTACTTC.

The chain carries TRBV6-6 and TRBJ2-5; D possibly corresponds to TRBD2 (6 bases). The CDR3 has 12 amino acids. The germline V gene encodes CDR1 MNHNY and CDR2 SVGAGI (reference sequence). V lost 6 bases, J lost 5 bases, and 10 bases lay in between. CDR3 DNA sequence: TGTGCCAGCAGCCTTCGGGGGGAGACCCAGTACTTC. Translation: CASSLRGETQYF.

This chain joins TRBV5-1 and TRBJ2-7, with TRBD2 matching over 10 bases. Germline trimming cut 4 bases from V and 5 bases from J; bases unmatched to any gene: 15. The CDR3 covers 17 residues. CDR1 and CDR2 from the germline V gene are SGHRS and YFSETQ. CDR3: CASSPASGGLQPNEQYF. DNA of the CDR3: TGCGCCAGCAGCCCGGCTAGCGGGGGTCTTCAACCCAACGAGCAGTACTTC.